Listed here are 25 T cell receptor beta chains from one sample, sequenced in a study of CD8+CD57+ T cells in acquired aplastic anemia. Genomic DNA was employed as the template in profiling TCR beta VDJ and CDR3. TCRdb re-analysed the reads in MiXCR, keeping a single row per CDR3 protein. Among about 190,000 distinct CDR3 sequences listed, just under 50% were seen once. Patients chosen for sequencing had shown CD8+CD57+ cell expansion by flow cytometry. The material sequenced was sorted CD4+, CD8+, or CD8+CD57+ T cells (not recorded which) from PBMCs. The source of these receptors is a human donor with aplastic anemia.

The table lists this clonotype with many counts. The rearrangement uses TRBV9 and TRBJ2-7, with 7 bases aligning to TRBD2. V was clipped by 0 bases and J by 2 bases; unmatched bases: 5. From germline, CDR1 is SGDLS and CDR2 YYNGEE. The CDR3 runs to 15 residues. The CDR3 DNA follows: TGTGCCAGCAGCGTAGATCCGGGAGGACCCTACGAGCAGTACTTC. Protein sequence: CASSVDPGGPYEQYF.

Worth noting for this clonotype: It may be a read error: a sequence one base away is much more abundant. The chain is built from TRBV5-1 and TRBJ2-3; a possible D gene is TRBD1 (6 bases). Germline V gene lookup returns CDR1 SGHRS and CDR2 YFSETQ. Trimming removed 4 bases at V and 4 bases at J, with 13 bases between. This CDR3 is 14 amino acids long. CDR3 region: CASSPRQVPDTQYF. In DNA form, the CDR3 reads TGCGCCAGCAGCCCAAGACAGGTCCCAGATACGCAGTATTTT.

J is TRBJ2-2 and V is TRBV24-1; D tentatively fits TRBD1 or TRBD2 (5 bases each). The V and J ends lost 1 base and 5 bases respectively, with 13 bases between them. This CDR3 spans 16 amino acids. Germline CDR1 is KGHDR and CDR2 is SFDVKD. The CDR3 coding sequence is TGTGCCACCAGTGATTTAGTCCGGGGCCGGACCGGGGAGCTGTTTTTT. This translates into CATSDLVRGRTGELFF.

This clonotype was seen a few times. V is TRBV24-1 and J is TRBJ2-3, with D hard to call. The CDR3 covers 15 residues. V gave up 4 bases and J gave up 0 bases, with 10 bases separating them. Germline V CDR1 and CDR2: KGHDR, SFDVKD. The CDR3 nucleotides read TGTGCCACCAGTGACAACAGAGCTAGCACAGATACGCAGTATTTT. It codes for CATSDNRASTDTQYF.

The rearrangement uses TRBV20-1 and TRBJ1-5; 7 bases are shared with TRBD1. The junction had 6 bases not matched to a gene; V was cut back by 3 bases and J by 4 bases. The CDR3 runs to 14 residues. Per germline, CDR1 DFQATT and CDR2 SNEGSKA (reference sequence). The CDR3 is CSARGQRQNQPQHF. The CDR3 DNA reads as TGCAGTGCTAGGGGACAGCGGCAAAATCAGCCCCAGCATTTT.

The rearrangement joins TRBV20-1 to TRBJ1-5; D ambiguous. CDR1 is DFQATT, CDR2 SNEGSKA, per germline (reference sequence). This CDR3 is 10 amino acids long. The V and J ends lost 8 bases and 6 bases respectively, with 8 bases between them. The CDR3 region has the DNA TGCAGTTGGGGATTTCAGCCCCAGCATTTT. It is translated as CSWGFQPQHF.

The genes are TRBV2 and TRBJ1-2, with 7 bases lining up with TRBD1. Unmatched junction bases numbered 6, after V lost 4 bases and J lost 7 bases. The CDR3 runs to 13 residues. Germline loops: CDR1 SNHLY, CDR2 FYNNEI. In nucleotides, the CDR3 is TGTGCCAGCAGTGCACAGGGGAATTTTGGCTACACCTTC. Its protein product is CASSAQGNFGYTF. Combining the CDR3 with reference TRBV2 and TRBJ1-2 gives the whole variable domain EPEVTQTPSHQVTQMGQEVILRCVPISNHLYFYWYRQILGQKVEFLVSFYNNEISEKSEIFDDQFSVERPDGSNFTLKIRSTKLEDSAMYFCASSAQGNFGYTFGSGTRLTVV.

The chain combines TRBV29-1 with TRBJ2-7, with 11 nucleotides matching TRBD2. CDR3 length equals 15 residues. Germline V gene data show CDR1 as SQVTM and CDR2 as ANQGSEA. Trimming removed 3 bases from V and 0 bases from J; junction bases left unmatched: 4. CDR3 sequence: CSVDVAGGISYEQYF. CDR3 nucleotide sequence: TGCAGCGTTGATGTAGCGGGGGGGATCTCCTACGAGCAGTACTTC.

CDR3 loop: CASSTRGRGYGYTF. CDR3 bases: TGTGCCAGCAGTACCAGGGGGCGCGGCTATGGCTACACCTTC. The chain couples TRBV6-1 to TRBJ1-2; 8 bases are a match to TRBD1. The germline gives CDR1 MNHNS, CDR2 SASEGT. With 5 bases clipped from V and 4 bases from J, the junction kept 6 bases outside the gene matches. This CDR3 contains 14 residues.

This clonotype was observed a few times. The rearrangement joins TRBV15 to TRBJ2-1, with unresolved D. The CDR3 consists of 14 residues. CDR1 is LNHNV and CDR2 is YYDKDF in the germline V gene (reference sequence). V was pared by 3 bases and J by 3 bases, with 9 bases between. The CDR3 loop is CATSRALDYNEQFF. For the CDR3, the DNA is TGTGCCACCAGCAGGGCTCTAGACTACAATGAGCAGTTCTTC.

The chain links TRBV29-1 to TRBJ2-1, with D maybe TRBD1 (5 bases). There are 14 residues in the CDR3. The germline gives CDR1 SQVTM, CDR2 ANQGSEA. V lost 7 bases and J 9 bases, leaving 22 bases between the germline ends. The CDR3 reads CSGDLWVGAGEQFF. The CDR3 DNA is TGCAGCGGAGACCTTTGGGTAGGGGCAGGTGAGCAGTTCTTC.

This clonotype was seen more than once but under ten times. The chain uses TRBV6-1 and TRBJ1-4, with D possibly TRBD1 on 5 matching bases. The CDR3 covers 15 residues. The germline gives CDR1 MNHNS, CDR2 SASEGT. The V gene lost 2 bases and the J gene lost 7 bases, with 14 bases spanning the gap. CDR3 loop: CASSEIRGVSEKLFF. CDR3 nucleotides: TGTGCCAGCAGTGAAATTCGGGGGGTTAGTGAAAAACTGTTTTTT.

This clonotype was seen ten or more times. This chain joins TRBV4-1 and TRBJ1-2; D is uncertain. The CDR3 sequence is 18 residues long. The ends were cut back, 1 base at V and 4 bases at J, with 22 bases in the middle. The germline CDR1 and CDR2 sequences are MGHRA and YSYEKL. The CDR3 is CASSQVPSETASIYGYTF. Here the CDR3 DNA reads TGCGCCAGCAGCCAAGTCCCTAGTGAGACTGCTAGCATCTATGGCTACACCTTC.

J is TRBJ1-3 and V is TRBV10-2; no firm D call. The ends were cut back, 6 bases at V and 4 bases at J, with 13 bases in the middle. In germline, CDR1 is WSHSY, CDR2 SAAADI. The CDR3 loop spans 14 amino acids. The CDR3: CASSWEGSGNTIYF. Written as DNA, the CDR3 is TGCGCCAGCAGCTGGGAGGGCTCGGGAAACACCATATATTTT.

This sequence joins TRBV9 and TRBJ2-7; tentatively, D is TRBD1 (6 bases). Germline loops: CDR1 SGDLS, CDR2 YYNGEE. The length of the CDR3 is 15 residues. Trimming pared 0 bases from V and 3 bases from J, leaving 13 bases between. DNA for the CDR3: TGTGCCAGCAGCGTAGGGACAGAGGGCAACTACGAGCAGTACTTC. Amino acids: CASSVGTEGNYEQYF.

The chain recombines TRBV4-1 with TRBJ2-7; D call uncertain. Germline V gene lookup returns CDR1 MGHRA and CDR2 YSYEKL. This CDR3 comprises 13 residues. The V end was cut by 3 bases, the J end by 1 base, with 7 bases between. DNA of the CDR3: TGCGCCAGCAGCCAGGAGAATTCCTACGAGCAGTACTTC. It codes for CASSQENSYEQYF.

V and J are TRBV24-1 and TRBJ2-1; a weak D match, TRBD2 (6 bases). Germline V gene data show CDR1 as KGHDR and CDR2 as SFDVKD. V was trimmed by 10 bases and J by 4 bases, leaving 13 bases between them. This CDR3 comprises 13 residues. The CDR3 spells CATSSGAYNEQFF. CDR3 nucleotide sequence: TGTGCCACTAGTAGCGGAGCGTACAATGAGCAGTTCTTC.

There are many counts of this clonotype. J is TRBJ1-2 and V is TRBV9; the match to TRBD1 covers 9 bases. Germline CDR1 and CDR2: SGDLS and YYNGEE. CDR3 size: 15 residues. The V segment lost 4 bases and the J segment 4 bases; nucleotides outside the gene matches: 8. This CDR3 is CASSPRPTGGYGYTF. CDR3 nucleotides: TGTGCCAGCAGCCCTCGACCGACAGGGGGCTATGGCTACACCTTC.

This clonotype was detected many times. The chain is built from TRBV20-1 and TRBJ2-7; tentatively, D is TRBD2 (6 bases). V lost 2 bases and J 4 bases, leaving 9 bases between the germline ends. Germline lookup yields CDR1 DFQATT and CDR2 SNEGSKA (reference sequence). The CDR3 covers 12 residues. The chain's CDR3 is CSARSREYEQYF. The CDR3, as DNA: TGCAGTGCTAGAAGTCGGGAGTACGAGCAGTACTTC.

This chain connects TRBV10-3 to TRBJ1-1, with 12 bases lining up with TRBD1. V dropped 7 bases and J dropped 0; count of bases not matched to a gene: 9. The CDR3 length is 17 residues. CDR1 and CDR2 (germline): ENHRY, SYGVKD. The CDR3 bases are TGTGCCATCAAGCCGGGACAGGGGGCCTTCATGAACACTGAAGCTTTCTTT. Translating it yields CAIKPGQGAFMNTEAFF.

This clonotype was counted a few times. Possible read error: a much larger clone is one base away. This chain uses TRBV10-3 with TRBJ2-7; the D gene could be TRBD1 or TRBD2 (5 bases each). Germline loops: CDR1 ENHRY, CDR2 SYGVKD. This CDR3 has 14 residues. The CDR3 reads CASSHSIRDHEQYF. CDR3 DNA sequence: TGTGCCAGCAGTCACTCGATACGGGACCACGAGCAGTACTTC.

The DNA of the CDR3 is TGTGCCAGCAGTGAACAGGGGATCACTGAAGCTTTCTTT. Protein sequence: CASSEQGITEAFF. The V and J genes are TRBV6-1 and TRBJ1-1, with D perhaps matching TRBD1 (6 bases). The V gene lost 2 bases and the J gene lost 4 bases, with 8 bases spanning the gap. Looked up from germline, CDR1 is MNHNS and CDR2 is SASEGT. The CDR3 is 13 residues long.

In the case of this clonotype: A junction boundary mismatches the germline segment, possibly from a read error. The chain recombines TRBV24-1 with TRBJ2-5, with D uncertain. The germline CDR1 and CDR2 sequences are KGHDR and SFDVKD. The length of the CDR3 is 14 residues. The CDR3 is CASSSPGPRRTQYF. CDR3 in DNA: TGTGCCAGCAGTTCTCCCGGGCCCAGAAGGACCCAGTACTTC.

V and J are TRBV29-1 and TRBJ2-7; 7 bases are shared with TRBD2. With V trimmed by 8 bases and J by 0 bases, 4 bases remained unmatched. The CDR3 has 12 residues. CDR1 and CDR2 (germline): SQVTM, ANQGSEA. The CDR3: CSLGGSSYEQYF. The DNA for the CDR3 is TGCAGCTTAGGCGGGAGCTCCTACGAGCAGTACTTC.

The J gene is TRBJ2-1, the V gene TRBV19; 9 bases align to TRBD2. J lost 8 bases, V lost 8 bases, and 10 bases had no gene match. Per germline, CDR1 LNHDA and CDR2 SQIVND (reference sequence). The length of the CDR3 is 14 residues. The CDR3 nucleotides read TGTGCCAGTGCAGTAGCGGGAGTTGTTGATGAGCAGTTCTTC. Protein sequence: CASAVAGVVDEQFF.